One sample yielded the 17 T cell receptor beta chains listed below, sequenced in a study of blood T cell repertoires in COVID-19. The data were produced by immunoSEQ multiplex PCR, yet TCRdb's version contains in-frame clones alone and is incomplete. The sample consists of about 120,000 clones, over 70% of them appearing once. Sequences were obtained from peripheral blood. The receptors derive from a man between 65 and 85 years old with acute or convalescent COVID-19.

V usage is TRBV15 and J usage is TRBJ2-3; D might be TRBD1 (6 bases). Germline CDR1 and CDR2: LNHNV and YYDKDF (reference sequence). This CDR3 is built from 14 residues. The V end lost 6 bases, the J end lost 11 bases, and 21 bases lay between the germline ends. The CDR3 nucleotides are TGTGCCACCAGTAAGAGCTCGACAGGTGGAGGGCAGTATTTT. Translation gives CATSKSSTGGGQYF.

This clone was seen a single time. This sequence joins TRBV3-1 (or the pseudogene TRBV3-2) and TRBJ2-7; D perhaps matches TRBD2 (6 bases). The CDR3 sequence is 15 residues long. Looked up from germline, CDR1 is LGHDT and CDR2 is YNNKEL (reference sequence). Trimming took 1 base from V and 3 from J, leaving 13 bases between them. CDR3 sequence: CASSQAPGVVYEQYF. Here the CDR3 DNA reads TGTGCCAGCAGCCAAGCTCCGGGGGTGGTCTACGAGCAGTACTTC.

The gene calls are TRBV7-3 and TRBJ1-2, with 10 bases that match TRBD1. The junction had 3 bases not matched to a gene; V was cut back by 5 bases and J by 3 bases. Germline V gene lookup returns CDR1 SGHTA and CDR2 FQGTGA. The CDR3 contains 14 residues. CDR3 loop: CASSQDRGDYGYTF. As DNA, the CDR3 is TGTGCCAGCAGCCAGGACAGGGGGGACTATGGCTACACCTTC.

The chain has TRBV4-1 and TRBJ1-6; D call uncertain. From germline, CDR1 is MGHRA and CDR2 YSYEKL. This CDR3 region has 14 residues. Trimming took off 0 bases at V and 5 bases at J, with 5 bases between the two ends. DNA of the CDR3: TGCGCCAGCAGCCAAGACAATGATAATTCACCCCTCCACTTT. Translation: CASSQDNDNSPLHF.

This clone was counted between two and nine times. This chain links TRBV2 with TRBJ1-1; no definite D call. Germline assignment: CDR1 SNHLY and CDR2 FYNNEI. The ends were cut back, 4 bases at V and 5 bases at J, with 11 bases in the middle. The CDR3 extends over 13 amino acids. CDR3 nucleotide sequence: TGTGCCAGCAGTGCTAGTCGAGTTACTGAAGCTTTCTTT. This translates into CASSASRVTEAFF.

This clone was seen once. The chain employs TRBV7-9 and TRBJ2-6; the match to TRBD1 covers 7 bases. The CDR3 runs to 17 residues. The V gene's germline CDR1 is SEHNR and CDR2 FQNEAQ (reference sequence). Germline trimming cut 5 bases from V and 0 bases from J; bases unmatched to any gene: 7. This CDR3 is CASSPGQTFSGANVLTF. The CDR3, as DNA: TGTGCCAGCAGCCCGGGACAGACATTCTCTGGGGCCAACGTCCTGACTTTC.

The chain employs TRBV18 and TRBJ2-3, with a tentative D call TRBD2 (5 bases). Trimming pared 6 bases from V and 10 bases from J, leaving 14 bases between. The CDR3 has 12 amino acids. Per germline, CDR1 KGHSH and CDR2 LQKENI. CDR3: CASSDLASPQYF. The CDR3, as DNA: TGTGCCAGCTCGGACTTAGCGAGCCCGCAGTATTTT. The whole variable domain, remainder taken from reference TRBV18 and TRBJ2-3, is NAGVMQNPRHLVRRRGQEARLRCSPMKGHSHVYWYRQLPEEGLKFMVYLQKENIIDESGMPKERFSAEFPKEGPSILRIQQVVRGDSAAYFCASSDLASPQYFGPGTRLTVL.

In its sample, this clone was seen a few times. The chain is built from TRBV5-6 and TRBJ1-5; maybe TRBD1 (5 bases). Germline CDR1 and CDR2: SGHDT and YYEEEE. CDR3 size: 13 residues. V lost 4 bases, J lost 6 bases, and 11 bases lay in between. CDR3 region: CASSGGEAQPQHF. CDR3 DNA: TGTGCCAGCAGCGGGGGGGAGGCTCAGCCCCAGCATTTT.

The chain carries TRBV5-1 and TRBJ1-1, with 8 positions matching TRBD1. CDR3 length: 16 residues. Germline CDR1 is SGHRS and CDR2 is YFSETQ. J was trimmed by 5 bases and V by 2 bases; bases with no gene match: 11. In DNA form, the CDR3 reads TGCGCCAGCAGCTTCCTTCCGACAGGGGAGGGAACTGAAGCTTTCTTT. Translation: CASSFLPTGEGTEAFF. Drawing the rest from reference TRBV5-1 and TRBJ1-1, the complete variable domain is KAGVTQTPRYLIKTRGQQVTLSCSPISGHRSVSWYQQTPGQGLQFLFEYFSETQRNKGNFPGRFSGRQFSNSRSEMNVSTLELGDSALYLCASSFLPTGEGTEAFFGQGTRLTVV.

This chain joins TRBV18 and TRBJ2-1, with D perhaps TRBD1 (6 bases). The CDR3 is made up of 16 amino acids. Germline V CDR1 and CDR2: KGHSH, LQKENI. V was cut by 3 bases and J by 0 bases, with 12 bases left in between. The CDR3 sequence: CASSPTGRGSYNEQFF. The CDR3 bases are TGTGCCAGCTCACCGACAGGACGGGGCTCCTACAATGAGCAGTTCTTC.

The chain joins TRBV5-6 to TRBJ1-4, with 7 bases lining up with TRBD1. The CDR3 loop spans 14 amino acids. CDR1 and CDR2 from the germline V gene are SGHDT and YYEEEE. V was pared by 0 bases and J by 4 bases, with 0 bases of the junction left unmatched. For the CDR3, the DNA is TGTGCCAGCAGCTTGGCAGGGGGTAATGAAAAACTGTTTTTT. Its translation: CASSLAGGNEKLFF. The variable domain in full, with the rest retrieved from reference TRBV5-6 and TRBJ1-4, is DAGVTQSPTHLIKTRGQQVTLRCSPKSGHDTVSWYQQALGQGPQFIFQYYEEEERQRGNFPDRFSGHQFPNYSSELNVNALLLGDSALYLCASSLAGGNEKLFFGSGTQLSVL.

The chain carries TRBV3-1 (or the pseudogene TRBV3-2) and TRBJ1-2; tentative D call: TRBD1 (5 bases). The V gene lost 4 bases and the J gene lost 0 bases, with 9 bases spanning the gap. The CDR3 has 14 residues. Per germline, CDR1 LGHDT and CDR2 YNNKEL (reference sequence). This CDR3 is CASSPGLPNYGYTF. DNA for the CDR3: TGTGCCAGCAGCCCGGGACTTCCTAACTATGGCTACACCTTC.

The chain's CDR3 is CASSMGQGTDTQYF. In DNA, the CDR3 is TGTGCCAGTAGTATGGGACAGGGGACAGATACGCAGTATTTT. The rearrangement links TRBV19 to TRBJ2-3; 10 bases are a match to TRBD1. Trimming removed 3 bases from V and 3 bases from J; junction bases left unmatched: 0. From germline, CDR1 is LNHDA and CDR2 SQIVND (reference sequence). The CDR3 runs 14 residues.

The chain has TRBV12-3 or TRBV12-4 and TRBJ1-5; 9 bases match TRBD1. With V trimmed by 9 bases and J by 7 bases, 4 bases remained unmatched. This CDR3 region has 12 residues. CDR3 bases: TGTGCCAGTAAAGGGACAGGGCAGCCCCAGCATTTT. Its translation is CASKGTGQPQHF.

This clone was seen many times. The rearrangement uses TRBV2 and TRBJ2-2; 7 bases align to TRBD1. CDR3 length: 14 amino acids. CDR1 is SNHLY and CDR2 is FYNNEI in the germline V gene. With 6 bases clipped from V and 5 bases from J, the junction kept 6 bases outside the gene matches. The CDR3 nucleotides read TGTGCCAGCAGATCCGGGACAGTAACCGGGGAGCTGTTTTTT. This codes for CASRSGTVTGELFF.

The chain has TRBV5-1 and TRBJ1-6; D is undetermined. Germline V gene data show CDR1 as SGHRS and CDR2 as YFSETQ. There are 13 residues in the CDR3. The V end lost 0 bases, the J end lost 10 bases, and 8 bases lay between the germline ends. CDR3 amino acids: CASSLGGDSPLHF. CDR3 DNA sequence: TGCGCCAGCAGCTTGGGCGGAGACTCACCCCTCCACTTT.

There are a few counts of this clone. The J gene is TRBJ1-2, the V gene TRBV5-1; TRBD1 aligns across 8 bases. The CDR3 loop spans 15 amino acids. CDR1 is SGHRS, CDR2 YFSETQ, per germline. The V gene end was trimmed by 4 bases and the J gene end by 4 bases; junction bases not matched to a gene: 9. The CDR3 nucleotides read TGCGCCAGCAGCCCAGATGGGACAGGCCCCTATGGCTACACCTTC. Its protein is CASSPDGTGPYGYTF.